The 20 T cell receptor beta chains below all came from one sample that was sequenced in a study of read filtering for tumor transcriptome and immune sequencing. From about 0.4 ug of RNA, a library with molecular barcoded alpha/delta and beta/gamma adaptors was made. TCRdb ran MiXCR on the reads and lists one entry per CDR3 protein. Altogether 50,000 to 65,000 distinct CDR3 sequences are present, around 20% being singletons, with the ten largest covering roughly a tenth. Material for sequencing was a population of CD138-negative cells sorted from bone marrow. These receptors all come from a donor older than 35 with multiple myeloma.

This clonotype has ten or more counts. The chain links TRBV25-1 to TRBJ2-7, with a weak D call TRBD2 (5 bases). Trimming took off 2 bases at V and 0 bases at J, with 8 bases between the two ends. Germline V gives CDR1 MGHDK, CDR2 SYGVNS. CDR3 length: 14 amino acids. The CDR3 loop reads CASSEIGSSYEQYF. For the CDR3, the DNA is TGTGCCAGCAGTGAAATAGGGAGCTCCTACGAGCAGTACTTC.

The sample holds many counts of this clonotype. V is TRBV4-1 and J is TRBJ1-3; possibly TRBD1 for D (5 bases). CDR3 length: 15 amino acids. Trimming left V 6 bases short and J 2 bases short, with 14 bases between. The germline gives CDR1 MGHRA, CDR2 YSYEKL. DNA of the CDR3: TGCGCCAGCAGGGCCAGGGAGGATACTGGAAACACCATATATTTT. It yields the protein CASRAREDTGNTIYF.

In DNA, the CDR3 is TGTGCCAGCAGTCCCTCCGCACAGGGGAAGTATGGCTACACCTTC. It codes for CASSPSAQGKYGYTF. The chain is built from TRBV3-1 and TRBJ1-2, with 7 bases fitting TRBD1. The CDR3 has 15 residues. Germline V CDR1 and CDR2: LGHDT, YNNKEL (reference sequence). After removal of 6 bases from V and 5 bases from J, the junction contained 12 bases not matched to a gene.

DNA for the CDR3: TGTGCCTGGAGTGGTCGGACACCTTACAATGAGCAGTTCTTC. It yields the protein CAWSGRTPYNEQFF. The V and J genes are TRBV30 and TRBJ2-1, with a possible D match to TRBD1 (5 bases). Per germline, CDR1 GTSNPN and CDR2 SVGIG (reference sequence). Trimming stripped 1 base from V and 4 bases from J, with 11 bases between. This CDR3 region has 14 residues.

A word on this clonotype: A much bigger clone sits one base away, suggesting this may be a read error. This CDR3 is CSARTTGETQYF. The CDR3 DNA reads as TGCAGTGCTCGGACTACTGGGGAGACCCAGTACTTC. The chain recombines TRBV20-1 with TRBJ2-5; possible D gene TRBD2, 6 bases. The germline V and J ends were trimmed by 5 bases and 5 bases, with 12 bases remaining between them. Per germline, CDR1 DFQATT and CDR2 SNEGSKA (reference sequence). The CDR3 extends over 12 amino acids.

The rearrangement joins TRBV18 to TRBJ2-3; 8 bases line up with TRBD2. Losses at the gene ends were 0 bases for V and 0 bases for J; bases not matched to a gene: 5. Germline V gene data show CDR1 as KGHSH and CDR2 as LQKENI. The CDR3 is 17 residues long. Here the CDR3 reads CASSPPFASGSTDTQYF. The CDR3 DNA reads TGTGCCAGCTCACCACCGTTCGCTAGCGGGAGCACAGATACGCAGTATTTT.

For this clonotype: This may be a read error: a much more frequent sequence differs by one nucleotide. This chain connects TRBV27 to TRBJ1-5, with no clear D. Trimming left V 0 bases short and J 5 bases short, with 8 bases between. Germline V gene data show CDR1 as MNHEY and CDR2 as SMNVEV (reference sequence). This CDR3 region has 14 residues. CDR3 nucleotide sequence: TGTGCCAGCAGTTTATCGATCGGGGATCAGCCCCAGCATTTT. As protein: CASSLSIGDQPQHF.

This clonotype came up many times. The rearrangement links TRBV11-2 to TRBJ2-1; no firm D call. CDR3 length: 16 amino acids. Per the germline V gene, CDR1 is SGHAT and CDR2 is FQNNGV. V shed 3 bases and J shed 8 bases, with 20 bases lying between them. CDR3 nucleotides: TGTGCCAGCAGCTTTAGTTTCGGTGGCTTGGCCTATGAGCAGTTCTTC. Its translation: CASSFSFGGLAYEQFF.

Many counts were recorded for this clonotype. J is TRBJ2-4 and V is TRBV7-9; 8 bases match TRBD1. There are 12 residues in the CDR3. Germline CDR1 is SEHNR and CDR2 is FQNEAQ (reference sequence). After removal of 7 bases from V and 6 bases from J, the junction contained 2 bases not matched to a gene. The CDR3 bases are TGTGCCAGCACCGGACAGGGAAACATTCAGTACTTC. Amino acids: CASTGQGNIQYF.

In regard to this clonotype: A much larger clone differs by one base, so this may be a read error. The chain carries TRBV12-3 or TRBV12-4 and TRBJ1-5; no definite D call. The CDR3 has 16 residues. Trimming removed 5 bases from V and 0 bases from J, with 14 bases in between. CDR3: CASSDYGLSSNQPQHF. CDR3 sequence (DNA): TGTGCCAGCAGTGATTACGGATTAAGTAGCAATCAGCCCCAGCATTTT.

Remarks on this clonotype: The germline gene is not matched at one end of the junction; a read error may be the cause. V and J are TRBV29-1 and TRBJ2-1; unclear D gene. This CDR3 is 11 amino acids long. CDR1 is SQVTM, CDR2 ANQGSEA, per germline. The CDR3 DNA is TGCAGCGTCGAGTATTACACTGAGCTGTTCTTC. Translated, it gives CSVEYYTELFF.

Comments on this clonotype: This may be a read error, as it is one base from a much larger clone. The conserved closing phenylalanine or tryptophan is absent in this CDR3, likely reflecting a read error. The rearrangement uses TRBV28 and TRBJ1-1; 10 nucleotides match TRBD1. Unmatched junction bases numbered 1, after V lost 0 bases and J lost 6 bases. CDR3 length: 14 amino acids. Germline CDR1 reads MDHEN; CDR2 reads SYDVKM. The CDR3 protein is CASSLWGTGAEAFS. In DNA, the CDR3 is TGTGCCAGCAGTTTATGGGGGACAGGGGCTGAAGCTTTCTCT.

This clonotype was recorded many times. The chain combines TRBV20-1 with TRBJ2-3, with a tentative D call TRBD1 (6 bases). Germline loops: CDR1 DFQATT, CDR2 SNEGSKA (reference sequence). The CDR3 loop spans 13 amino acids. The germline V and J ends were trimmed by 6 bases and 9 bases, with 19 bases remaining between them. In nucleotides, the CDR3 is TGCAGTGCCATAGGACCTGGCACAGGGACGCAGTATTTT. Translated, it gives CSAIGPGTGTQYF.

The chain has TRBV20-1 and TRBJ2-3; 8 bases fit TRBD2. V lost 5 bases to trimming and J lost 0 bases; unmatched junction nucleotides: 16. In germline, CDR1 is DFQATT, CDR2 SNEGSKA (reference sequence). The CDR3 is 18 residues long. CDR3 in amino acids: CSAPVLLLAGRSTDTQYF. As DNA, the CDR3 is TGCAGTGCTCCCGTGTTACTATTAGCGGGAAGGAGCACAGATACGCAGTATTTT.

As concerns this clonotype: With a much larger clone just one base away, this may be a read error. The chain links TRBV20-1 to TRBJ2-1; D perhaps matches TRBD1 (5 bases). The CDR3 extends over 14 amino acids. Per the germline V gene, CDR1 is DFQATT and CDR2 is SNEGSKA (reference sequence). The DNA for the CDR3 is TGCGGTGCTAGACAGCTCCTAGGGTACAATGAGCAGTTCTTC. Its translation: CGARQLLGYNEQFF.

The V gene is TRBV7-9, the J gene TRBJ2-7, with D possibly being TRBD2 (6 bases). The CDR3 is 15 amino acids. Looked up from germline, CDR1 is SEHNR and CDR2 is FQNEAQ (reference sequence). V lost 3 bases, J lost 0 bases, and 12 bases lay in between. The CDR3 sequence is CASSLRRDDSYEQYF. The DNA of the CDR3 is TGTGCCAGCAGCTTGAGGCGGGATGACTCCTACGAGCAGTACTTC.

The V and J genes are TRBV29-1 and TRBJ1-3; D unresolved. Per the germline V gene, CDR1 is SQVTM and CDR2 is ANQGSEA. Trimming stripped 5 bases from V and 6 bases from J, with 11 bases between. The CDR3 is 12 residues long. This CDR3 is CSVRGTQNTIYF. CDR3 DNA: TGCAGCGTTCGAGGCACACAAAACACCATATATTTT.

This clonotype has a handful of counts. This clone may be a read error of a much larger clone one base away. The chain recombines TRBV7-9 with TRBJ1-1, with D hard to call. Germline CDR1 reads SEHNR; CDR2 reads FQNEAQ (reference sequence). This CDR3 comprises 16 residues. As DNA, the CDR3 is TGTGCCGGCAGCTTAGGAGGACGCGATTTGAACACTGAAGCTTTCTTT. Amino acids: CAGSLGGRDLNTEAFF.

The chain employs TRBV10-2 and TRBJ1-5; D remains ambiguous. Trimming took 0 bases from V and 10 from J, leaving 16 bases between them. The CDR3 has 15 amino acids. The germline V gene has CDR1 WSHSY and CDR2 SAAADI. CDR3 sequence: CASSESMNGSHPQHF. The CDR3 coding sequence is TGCGCCAGCAGTGAGTCGATGAATGGGAGTCATCCCCAGCATTTT.

With regard to this clonotype: An end of the junction differs from the germline gene, which may be a read error. This chain connects TRBV7-9 to TRBJ2-1; no clear D gene. The V gene's germline CDR1 is SEHNR and CDR2 FQNEAQ (reference sequence). CDR3 length equals 19 residues. CDR3 region: CASSFDPQRTSPPYDEQFF. CDR3 in DNA: TGTGCCAGCAGCTTCGATCCCCAAAGGACCTCCCCACCCTACGATGAGCAGTTCTTC.